Here is one T cell receptor beta chain with its context. The V and J ends lost 10 bases and 12 bases respectively, with 20 bases between them. Germline-derived CDR1 and CDR2 are SGHRS and YFSETQ. The CDR3 runs 12 residues. This record comes from a study of cytomegalovirus exposure and HLA in healthy donors. PCR primers comprised 60 Vbeta and 13 Jbeta primers. Assay: immunoSEQ multiplex PCR; the TCRdb copy retains only in-frame clones and omits some. The sample lists approximately 300,000 clones; about four fifths were seen once. This chain connects TRBV5-1 to TRBJ2-1, with D perhaps TRBD2 (6 bases). Specimen: PBMCs. The sequence was obtained from a girl aged 2 to 10 in good health and CMV-seronegative. DNA for the CDR3: TGCGCCGGAAGCACGGGAGCCGGTAGGCAGTTCTTC. Its translation: CAGSTGAGRQFF.